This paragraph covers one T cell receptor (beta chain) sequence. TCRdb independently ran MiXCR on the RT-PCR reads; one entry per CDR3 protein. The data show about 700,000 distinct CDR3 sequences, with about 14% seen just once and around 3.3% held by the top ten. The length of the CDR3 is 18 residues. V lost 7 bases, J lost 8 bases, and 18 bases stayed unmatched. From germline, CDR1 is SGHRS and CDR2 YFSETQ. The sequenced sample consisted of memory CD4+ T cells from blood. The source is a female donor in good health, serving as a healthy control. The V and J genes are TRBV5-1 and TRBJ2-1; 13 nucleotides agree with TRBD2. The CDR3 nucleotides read TGCGCCAGCTCTGAGGTTGGACTAGCGGGAGCTGGCGGGCATGAGCAGTTCTTC. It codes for CASSEVGLAGAGGHEQFF.